Listed below are T cell receptor beta chains from one sample, sequenced in a study of technical replicates of blood from a few donors. Repertoires were generated with immunoSEQ multiplex PCR, while TCRdb's copy carries only in-frame clones and drops some. The data contain 80,000 to 95,000 clones, just over 95% of them singletons. The sample comprised T cells isolated from PBMCs. The receptor set was obtained from a human donor in good health. The CDR3 runs from the conserved cysteine through the conserved F or W. A D gene is named only where the DNA matches it firmly. Part of the rows lack a size; the others show once, few, many or a class for expanded clones.

d_call j_call clone_size v_call cdr3_nt cdr3_aa
TRBD2 TRBJ2-3 NA TRBV2 TGTGCCAGCCTCCCCGCCCTAGCGGGAGTAGATACGCAGTATTTT CASLPALAGVDTQYF
NA TRBJ2-7 once TRBV25-1 TGTGCCAGCAGTGCTAACAGTTACGAGCAGTACTTC CASSANSYEQYF
TRBD2 TRBJ2-1 NA TRBV19 TGTGCCAGTAGTATGGGGCGGGAGATCAATGAGCAGTTCTTC CASSMGREINEQFF
NA TRBJ1-1 NA TRBV2 TGTGCCAGCAGTGCCAGGGTGGGCACTGAAGCTTTCTTT CASSARVGTEAFF
NA TRBJ1-1 NA TRBV7-9 TGTGCCAGCAGCTTGAACAGACAGAACACTGAAGCTTTCTTT CASSLNRQNTEAFF
TRBD1 TRBJ1-4 NA TRBV30 TGTGCCTCAACCCAGGGGGCAACTAATGAAAAACTGTTTTTT CASTQGATNEKLFF
TRBD2 TRBJ2-4 NA TRBV9 TGTGCCAGCACCCTTAGCGGGGACGGAGCCAAAAACATTCAGTACTTC CASTLSGDGAKNIQYF
TRBD2 TRBJ2-4 few TRBV2 TGTGCCAGCAGCGAAAGGCTAGCGGGAGCTGCGGTGGCCAAAAACATTCAGTACTTC CASSERLAGAAVAKNIQYF
NA TRBJ1-1 NA TRBV6-6 TGTGCCAGCAGTTCTACAGGGTTTAGCACTGAAGCTTTCTTT CASSSTGFSTEAFF
NA TRBJ2-7 NA TRBV10-3 TGTGCCATCAGTGAGTCGCTGGGGCCCCACGAGCAGTACTTC CAISESLGPHEQYF
TRBD2 TRBJ2-1 NA TRBV7-2 TGTGCCAGCAGCTTTATGACTAGCGGGGCCTACAATGAGCAGTTCTTC CASSFMTSGAYNEQFF
TRBD1 TRBJ2-7 NA TRBV30 TGTGCCTGGACTTGGGGGACAGCCTACGAGCAGTACTTC CAWTWGTAYEQYF
NA TRBJ2-1 once TRBV30 TGTGCCTGGAGTTCTTATGAGCAGTTCTTC CAWSSYEQFF
TRBD2 TRBJ2-3 NA TRBV6-5 TGTGCCAGCAAAACGGGAGGGTCAGATACGCAGTATTTT CASKTGGSDTQYF
NA TRBJ1-1 NA TRBV28 TGTGCCAGCAGTTTTCAGGGAGGCAACACTGAAGCTTTCTTT CASSFQGGNTEAFF
TRBD2 TRBJ2-5 NA TRBV30 TGTGCCTGGAGTGTAGGGCTAGCGGGCTTAGGGCGGGAGACCCAGTACTTC CAWSVGLAGLGRETQYF
NA TRBJ2-7 NA TRBV6-5 TGTGCCAGCAGTCAACAGATCTCCTACGAGCAGTACTTC CASSQQISYEQYF
TRBD1 TRBJ2-7 NA TRBV28 TGTGCCAGCAGTCGAACAGGGGGCGAGTACGAGCAGTACTTC CASSRTGGEYEQYF